The 21 T cell receptor beta chains presented below share a single source sample, sequenced in a study of cytomegalovirus exposure and HLA in healthy donors. Both 60 Vbeta primers and 13 Jbeta primers went into the PCR. Generated by immunoSEQ multiplex PCR, the TCRdb table keeps only in-frame clones and is missing some. The repertoire holds about 120,000 clones, 8% to 10% seen once, with 3% in the top ten. The material sequenced was PBMCs. Every receptor here comes from a man aged 25-45 years in good health and CMV-seronegative.

V usage is TRBV19 and J usage is TRBJ2-3; the match to TRBD2 covers 8 bases. This CDR3 comprises 15 residues. V shed 4 bases, J shed 6 bases, and the junction held 9 bases outside the gene matches. In germline, CDR1 is LNHDA, CDR2 SQIVND (reference sequence). Here the CDR3 DNA reads TGTGCCAGTAGTAGCTTAGCGGGGCCTCGGGATACGCAGTATTTT. Its translation is CASSSLAGPRDTQYF.

This clone was picked up a small number of times. The chain combines TRBV29-1 with TRBJ2-3; 7 positions match TRBD1. This CDR3 has 13 amino acids. V was clipped by 7 bases and J by 0 bases; unmatched bases: 4. The germline V gene has CDR1 SQVTM and CDR2 ANQGSEA. The chain's CDR3 is CSGQGDSTDTQYF. In DNA form, the CDR3 reads TGCAGCGGCCAGGGGGATAGCACAGATACGCAGTATTTT.

The CDR3, as DNA: TGCGCCAGTTCTTGGTTGGCCTGGGAGGAAAAACTGTTTTTT. It encodes CASSWLAWEEKLFF. V usage is TRBV4-3 and J usage is TRBJ1-4; no reliable D call. This CDR3 has 14 residues. V dropped 9 bases and J dropped 8 bases, with 19 bases sitting between them. Germline V gene sequence: CDR1 LGHNA, CDR2 YSLEER.

This clone has more than one count but fewer than ten. This rearrangement joins TRBV15 to TRBJ2-3; 9 bases line up with TRBD1. J gave up 5 bases and V 1 base, and 1 base lay outside the gene matches. This CDR3 region has 14 residues. The V gene's germline CDR1 is LNHNV and CDR2 YYDKDF (reference sequence). The CDR3 protein is CATSRGQGGDTQYF. DNA for the CDR3: TGTGCCACCAGCAGAGGACAGGGGGGAGATACGCAGTATTTT. Supplemented by reference TRBV15 and TRBJ2-3, the full variable domain reads DAMVIQNPRYQVTQFGKPVTLSCSQTLNHNVMYWYQQKSSQAPKLLFHYYDKDFNNEADTPDNFQSRRPNTSFCFLDIRSPGLGDTAMYLCATSRGQGGDTQYFGPGTRLTVL.

The rearrangement links TRBV28 to TRBJ2-7; D gene uncertain. The germline V gene encodes CDR1 MDHEN and CDR2 SYDVKM. The CDR3 spans 13 residues. V was shortened by 7 bases and J by 2 bases, with 12 bases between the two germline ends. CDR3 residues: CASTLGRTYEQYF. As DNA, the CDR3 is TGTGCCAGCACCCTGGGCCGTACCTACGAGCAGTACTTC.

The gene calls are TRBV7-9 and TRBJ2-3; TRBD2 agrees at 9 bases. CDR1 and CDR2 (germline): SEHNR, FQNEAQ (reference sequence). This CDR3 contains 14 residues. V was pared by 8 bases and J by 1 base, with 4 bases of the junction left unmatched. The CDR3 DNA sequence: TGTGCCAGCGGCGGGGGGGCGGGCACAGATACGCAGTATTTT. It is translated as CASGGGAGTDTQYF.

The chain joins TRBV18 to TRBJ1-1; D not resolved. Germline loops: CDR1 KGHSH, CDR2 LQKENI. Trimming removed 6 bases at V and 1 base at J, with 6 bases between. The CDR3 runs 12 residues. This CDR3 reads CASSPRNTEAFF. CDR3 nucleotide sequence: TGTGCCAGCTCCCCCCGGAACACTGAAGCTTTCTTT.

This chain uses TRBV4-3 with TRBJ2-5; 10 nucleotides align to TRBD1. Trimming took 4 bases from V and 5 from J; bases not matched to a gene: 7. The germline gives CDR1 LGHNA, CDR2 YSLEER. CDR3 length equals 15 residues. The CDR3 bases are TGCGCCAGCAGCCCCGGGACAGGGGCAGTCGAGACCCAGTACTTC. This encodes CASSPGTGAVETQYF.

This chain connects TRBV5-4 to TRBJ1-2; perhaps TRBD1 as D (5 bases). V was pared by 0 bases and J by 4 bases, with 7 bases between. The CDR3 is 13 amino acids. Germline loops: CDR1 SGHNT, CDR2 YYREEE (reference sequence). Here the CDR3 reads CASSLGGLYGYTF. In DNA, the CDR3 is TGTGCCAGCAGCTTGGGGGGCCTCTATGGCTACACCTTC. The full variable domain, its missing parts supplied by reference TRBV5-4 and TRBJ1-2, is ETGVTQSPTHLIKTRGQQVTLRCSSQSGHNTVSWYQQALGQGPQFIFQYYREEENGRGNFPPRFSGLQFPNYSSELNVNALELDDSALYLCASSLGGLYGYTFGSGTRLTVV.

The chain joins TRBV4-1 to TRBJ2-1; TRBD1 aligns across 9 bases. This CDR3 is 15 amino acids long. Germline loops: CDR1 MGHRA, CDR2 YSYEKL. After removal of 4 bases from V and 8 bases from J, the junction contained 9 bases not matched to a gene. CDR3 sequence reads: CASSLEGQGGDEQFF. The CDR3 region has the DNA TGCGCCAGCAGCCTCGAGGGACAGGGAGGCGATGAGCAGTTCTTC.

Regarding this clone: The same CDR3 is also encoded by other DNA sequences in this sample. The J gene is TRBJ1-5, the V gene TRBV6-1, with 8 bases fitting TRBD1. V was pared by 2 bases and J by 7 bases, with 1 base of the junction left unmatched. This CDR3 contains 13 residues. The germline V gene encodes CDR1 MNHNS and CDR2 SASEGT. For the CDR3, the DNA is TGTGCCAGCAGTGAACAGGGGGCCCAGCCCCAGCATTTT. Protein sequence: CASSEQGAQPQHF.

The chain is built from TRBV25-1 and TRBJ2-7, with 8 nucleotides matching TRBD1. The J segment lost 6 bases and the V segment lost 2 bases, leaving 12 bases of the junction unmatched. Germline V gene lookup returns CDR1 MGHDK and CDR2 SYGVNS. The CDR3 totals 16 residues. The CDR3 region is CASSEGSRTGIGEQYF. CDR3 DNA sequence: TGTGCCAGCAGTGAAGGATCTCGGACAGGGATCGGCGAGCAGTACTTC.

The V and J genes are TRBV7-9 and TRBJ2-7; D may be TRBD1 (5 bases). The V gene's germline CDR1 is SEHNR and CDR2 FQNEAQ (reference sequence). CDR3 size: 12 residues. V lost 5 bases, J lost 2 bases, and 7 bases lay in between. CDR3 sequence reads: CASSQQAYEQYF. Here the CDR3 DNA reads TGTGCCAGCAGCCAACAGGCCTACGAGCAGTACTTC. The variable domain in full, with the rest retrieved from reference TRBV7-9 and TRBJ2-7, is DTGVSQNPRHKITKRGQNVTFRCDPISEHNRLYWYRQTLGQGPEFLTYFQNEAQLEKSRLLSDRFSAERPKGSFSTLEIQRTEQGDSAMYLCASSQQAYEQYFGPGTRLTVT.

V gene TRBV29-1 combines with J gene TRBJ1-4; TRBD1 is a possible D gene (5 bases). Germline-derived CDR1 and CDR2 are SQVTM and ANQGSEA. CDR3 length: 15 residues. Trimming removed 7 bases at V and 1 base at J, with 16 bases between. The CDR3 loop reads CSAATATRTNEKLFF. Here the CDR3 DNA reads TGCAGCGCCGCGACAGCTACACGAACTAATGAAAAACTGTTTTTT.

This clone turned up a few times. V gene TRBV7-2 combines with J gene TRBJ1-2; maybe TRBD1 (5 bases). CDR3 length equals 15 residues. Trimming cost V 5 bases and J 3 bases, with 16 bases left between them. Germline V lookup: CDR1 SGHTA, CDR2 FQGNSA. CDR3 in DNA: TGTGCCAGCAGCCCCCGGCTAGGGGCTGACTATGGCTACACCTTC. This translates into CASSPRLGADYGYTF. The full variable domain, with the rest looked up from reference TRBV7-2 and TRBJ1-2, is GAGVSQSPSNKVTEKGKDVELRCDPISGHTALYWYRQSLGQGLEFLIYFQGNSAPDKSGLPSDRFSAERTGGSVSTLTIQRTQQEDSAVYLCASSPRLGADYGYTFGSGTRLTVV.

This chain connects TRBV5-1 to TRBJ2-5; 9 nucleotides line up with TRBD1. V shed 5 bases, J shed 1 base, and the junction held 6 bases outside the gene matches. CDR3 length: 15 amino acids. The germline CDR1 and CDR2 sequences are SGHRS and YFSETQ. Here the CDR3 reads CASREDRGTQETQYF. CDR3 DNA sequence: TGCGCCAGCAGGGAGGACAGGGGAACCCAAGAGACCCAGTACTTC.

This rearrangement joins TRBV5-1 to TRBJ2-7, with TRBD1 identical over 12 bases. V was pared by 3 bases and J by 5 bases, with 6 bases of the junction left unmatched. The CDR3 spans 15 residues. The germline gives CDR1 SGHRS, CDR2 YFSETQ. CDR3 sequence reads: CASSYRDRGRDEQYF. CDR3 DNA sequence: TGCGCCAGCAGCTACCGGGACAGGGGGCGGGACGAGCAGTACTTC.

CDR3 sequence reads: CASSQGQGNSPLHF. CDR3 coding DNA: TGTGCCAGCAGTCAGGGACAGGGGAATTCACCCCTCCACTTT. J is TRBJ1-6 and V is TRBV6-5, with 10 bases identical to TRBD1. Germline loops: CDR1 MNHEY, CDR2 SVGAGI. V lost 5 bases to trimming and J lost 7 bases; unmatched junction nucleotides: 2. This CDR3 comprises 14 residues.

This clone turned up a few times. The chain is built from TRBV9 and TRBJ2-7; 13 bases align to TRBD2. This CDR3 has 15 residues. J gave up 6 bases and V 4 bases, and 7 bases lay outside the gene matches. Per germline, CDR1 SGDLS and CDR2 YYNGEE. The CDR3 loop is CASSITSGGAAEQYF. In DNA, the CDR3 is TGTGCCAGCAGCATTACTAGCGGGGGGGCTGCCGAGCAGTACTTC.

This clone showed up just a few times. The V call is TRBV29-1, the J call TRBJ2-5; 7 bases are shared with TRBD2. The junction had 12 bases not matched to a gene; V was cut back by 6 bases and J by 5 bases. The CDR3 has 14 amino acids. Looked up from germline, CDR1 is SQVTM and CDR2 is ANQGSEA. CDR3 coding DNA: TGCAGCGTCCTTGGGGGGGGAGTGGGGGAGACCCAGTACTTC. Translating gives CSVLGGGVGETQYF.

CDR3 region: CAFARDRSNKNYGYTF. The CDR3 nucleotides read TGTGCCTTCGCGCGGGACAGAAGTAACAAAAACTATGGCTACACCTTC. J is TRBJ1-2 and V is TRBV30, with 7 bases that match TRBD1. Per the germline V gene, CDR1 is GTSNPN and CDR2 is SVGIG (reference sequence). Unmatched junction bases numbered 16, after V lost 7 bases and J lost 2 bases. This CDR3 has 16 residues.